This is a list of T cell receptor beta chains from one sample in a study of quantifying T cell responses using KT2 cells. TCRdb re-called the UMI-ligation and nested PCR reads with MiXCR, one entry per CDR3 protein. Here the sample spans about 30,000 distinct CDR3 sequences, roughly 7.2% being singletons. The sequencing input was PBMCs spiked with cells of the T cell clone KT2. The receptors were gathered from a human donor. The CDR3 runs from the conserved cysteine through the conserved F or W. Fields, in order: CDR3 DNA, CDR3 protein, J gene, V gene, D gene, clone size. The D gene is left open where the match is weak. A clone size is listed for some rows: how often the clone was seen (once, few, many), or a class if it is expanded.

TGTGCCAGCAGTCATAGGACTAGCGGAGATACGCAGTATTTT CASSHRTSGDTQYF TRBJ2-3 TRBV3-1 TRBD2 many
TGTGCCTGGAGTGATTTGGGGGTAAGCACTGAAGCTTTCTTT CAWSDLGVSTEAFF TRBJ1-1 TRBV30 - many
TGTGCCAGCAGTTACTCAGGCCGGAACACTGAAGCTTTCTTT CASSYSGRNTEAFF TRBJ1-1 TRBV6-5 - many
TGTGCCAGTAGGCGGTATGGGGGTCAGCCCCAGCATTTT CASRRYGGQPQHF TRBJ1-5 TRBV19 - many
TGTGCCAGCAGCGTAACCCCCACAGATACGCAGTATTTT CASSVTPTDTQYF TRBJ2-3 TRBV9 - many
TGTGCCAGCAGTTACTCGGACGGAGGAAACACCATATATTTT CASSYSDGGNTIYF TRBJ1-3 TRBV6-5 - many
TGTGCCAGCAGTGAATATAGGGACAGAAGATACGAGCAGTACTTC CASSEYRDRRYEQYF TRBJ2-7 TRBV25-1 TRBD1 few
TGCAGTGCTAGAGATAGCAGGGCCCTTAGCAATCAGCCCCAGCATTTT CSARDSRALSNQPQHF TRBJ1-5 TRBV20-1 - many
TGTGCCAGCAGCCGTACCGGGGGCAGAAACACCGGGGAGCTGTTTTTT CASSRTGGRNTGELFF TRBJ2-2 TRBV7-3 - -
TGTGCCAGCAGCTTAGGACAGGGAAACACTGAAGCTTTCTTT CASSLGQGNTEAFF TRBJ1-1 TRBV7-9 TRBD1 -
TGTGCCAGCAGCCCTGACCTAAATACAGATACGCAGTATTTT CASSPDLNTDTQYF TRBJ2-3 TRBV7-3 - few
TGTGCCAGCAGTCCGGACAGGGCTGGGGCCAACGTCCTGACTTTC CASSPDRAGANVLTF TRBJ2-6 TRBV12-3/TRBV12-4 TRBD1 -
TGTGCCAGCAGCTCGCCCCCACAGGGGGGCACAGATACGCAGTATTTT CASSSPPQGGTDTQYF TRBJ2-3 TRBV5-4 TRBD1 few
TGTGCCAGCAGCTTGCGACCCAGCGGGACAAGCACAGATACGCAGTATTTT CASSLRPSGTSTDTQYF TRBJ2-3 TRBV7-2 - -
TGTGCCACCAGCAGAGGGGGGGCGAGGGAGCAGTTCTTC CATSRGGAREQFF TRBJ2-1 TRBV15 - few
TGTGCCACCAGCAAGGCCGGGACAGGGGATTACGAGCAGTACTTC CATSKAGTGDYEQYF TRBJ2-7 TRBV24-1 TRBD1 -
TGCAGCGCCCTGGGGTCACCCGATGGGAATGAGCAGTTCTTC CSALGSPDGNEQFF TRBJ2-1 TRBV29-1 - few
TGTGCCAGCAGCGCGACTAGCGGGGGGGCACTGGGCTCCTACGAGCAGTACTTC CASSATSGGALGSYEQYF TRBJ2-7 TRBV9 TRBD2 few
TGTGCCAGCAGCATCTCGATGGGTAACTATGGCTACACCTTC CASSISMGNYGYTF TRBJ1-2 TRBV6-2/TRBV6-3 - -
TGTGCCAGCAGTTACGGGGGCCGTCGCACAGATACGCAGTATTTT CASSYGGRRTDTQYF TRBJ2-3 TRBV6-2/TRBV6-3 - many
TGTGCCAGCTTGGGGGGGGTGAGGCAGTTCTTC CASLGGVRQFF TRBJ2-1 TRBV5-8 TRBD2 many
TGTGCCAGCAGCGCACTAAGGGTGCGTTCCTACAATGAGCAGTTCTTC CASSALRVRSYNEQFF TRBJ2-1 TRBV2 - -
TGTGCCAGCAGTCCCTCCCCCGGGGAGCTGTTTTTT CASSPSPGELFF TRBJ2-2 TRBV27 - few
TGTGCCAGCAGCCCCCCTACCCCAATGTCACCCCTCCACTTT CASSPPTPMSPLHF TRBJ1-6 TRBV6-5 - -
TGCAGTGCTAGAGATCGACAGACCTCCTACGAGCAGTACTTC CSARDRQTSYEQYF TRBJ2-7 TRBV20-1 - -
TGTGCCAGCGGGCAGGGGTGGGAGGACACTGAAGCTTTCTTT CASGQGWEDTEAFF TRBJ1-1 TRBV12-3/TRBV12-4 - many
TGTGCCAGCAGCTCCGGGACGGTTCAGTACTTC CASSSGTVQYF TRBJ2-4 TRBV6-5 - few
TGTGCCAGCAGTCCTACTAGCGGCTCCTACGAGCAGTACTTC CASSPTSGSYEQYF TRBJ2-7 TRBV7-6 TRBD2 few
TGCAGCGTTGATGGGCTGGGGGGAGCTTCCTACGAGCAGTACTTC CSVDGLGGASYEQYF TRBJ2-7 TRBV29-1 - few
TGCGCCAGCGCGCCGACAGGGGCTCAGCCCCAGCATTTT CASAPTGAQPQHF TRBJ1-5 TRBV10-2 TRBD1 many
TGTGCCAGCGCTGGTCGGACTAGCGGAGAAGGGGGGAATGAGCAGTTCTTC CASAGRTSGEGGNEQFF TRBJ2-1 TRBV3-2 - -
TGTGCCAGCAGTGGAAAGAATACGTCGGGGAACAGGGCCACAGATACGCAGTATTTT CASSGKNTSGNRATDTQYF TRBJ2-3 TRBV2 - -
TGCAAATTAGCGAGCTCCTACAATGAGCAGTTCTTC CKLASSYNEQFF TRBJ2-1 TRBV20-1 - many
TGTGCCAGCGGCACGGGGGGAATGAACACTGAAGCTTTCTTT CASGTGGMNTEAFF TRBJ1-1 TRBV7-9 - many
TGTGCCACCAGCAGAGAGGCGGCGGGACAGGGGCGAGCTTTCTTT CATSREAAGQGRAFF TRBJ1-1 TRBV15 TRBD1 many
TGTGCCAGCAGTCTCGGACAGGGTTTTTCTGGCTACACCTTC CASSLGQGFSGYTF TRBJ1-2 TRBV6-6 TRBD1 -
TGCAGTGCTAGAGATTCCGGCACTAGCGGAGACTACGAGCAGTACTTC CSARDSGTSGDYEQYF TRBJ2-7 TRBV20-1 TRBD2 many
TGTGCCAGCAGTTACCCCAGGGCACCTAACTATGGCTACACCTTC CASSYPRAPNYGYTF TRBJ1-2 TRBV6-2/TRBV6-3 - many
TGTGCCAGCAGTTACTCGACAGACCAGAACACTGAAGCTTTCTTT CASSYSTDQNTEAFF TRBJ1-1 TRBV6-5 - -
TGTGCCAGCACCCTGACAGGGTCAACTAATTCACCCCTCCACTTT CASTLTGSTNSPLHF TRBJ1-6 TRBV12-3/TRBV12-4 TRBD1 many